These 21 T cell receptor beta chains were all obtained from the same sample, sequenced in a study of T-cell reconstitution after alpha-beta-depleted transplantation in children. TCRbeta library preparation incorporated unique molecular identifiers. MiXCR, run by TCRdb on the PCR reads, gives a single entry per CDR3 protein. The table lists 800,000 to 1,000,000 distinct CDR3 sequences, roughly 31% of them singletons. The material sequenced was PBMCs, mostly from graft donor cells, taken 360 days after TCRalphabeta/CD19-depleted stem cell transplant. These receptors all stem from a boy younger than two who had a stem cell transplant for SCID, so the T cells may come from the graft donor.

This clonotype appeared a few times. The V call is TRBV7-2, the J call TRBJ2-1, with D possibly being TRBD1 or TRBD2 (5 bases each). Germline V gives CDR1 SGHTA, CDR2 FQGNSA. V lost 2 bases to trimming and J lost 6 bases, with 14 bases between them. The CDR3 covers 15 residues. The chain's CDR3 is CASSLRGELVNEQFF. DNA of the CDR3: TGTGCCAGCAGCTTAAGGGGAGAGCTTGTCAATGAGCAGTTCTTC.

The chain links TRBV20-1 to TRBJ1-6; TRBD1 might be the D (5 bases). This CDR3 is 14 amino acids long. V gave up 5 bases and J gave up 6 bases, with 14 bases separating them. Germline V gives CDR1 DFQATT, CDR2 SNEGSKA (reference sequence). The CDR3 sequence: CSAYWGGGNSPLHF. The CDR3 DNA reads TGCAGTGCTTACTGGGGCGGCGGTAATTCACCCCTCCACTTT.

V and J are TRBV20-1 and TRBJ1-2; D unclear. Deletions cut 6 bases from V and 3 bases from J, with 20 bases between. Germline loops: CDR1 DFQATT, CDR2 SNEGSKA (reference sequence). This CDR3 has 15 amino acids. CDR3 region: CSARPGLGRDYGYTF. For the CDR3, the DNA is TGCAGTGCACGCCCCGGCTTGGGCCGCGACTATGGCTACACCTTC.

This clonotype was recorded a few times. CDR3 nucleotide sequence: TGCAGTGCTAGGGGTGTCTTAAGAAGTGGGGAGCTGTTTTTT. This gives the protein CSARGVLRSGELFF. The rearrangement joins TRBV20-1 to TRBJ2-2; D ambiguous. Trimming took off 3 bases at V and 8 bases at J, with 16 bases between the two ends. Looked up from germline, CDR1 is DFQATT and CDR2 is SNEGSKA (reference sequence). This CDR3 region has 14 residues.

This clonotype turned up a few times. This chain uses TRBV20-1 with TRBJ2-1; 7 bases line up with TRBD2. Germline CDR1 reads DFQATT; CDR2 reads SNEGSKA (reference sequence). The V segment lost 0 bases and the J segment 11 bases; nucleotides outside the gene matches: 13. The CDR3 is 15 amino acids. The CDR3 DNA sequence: TGCAGTGCTAGAGATCGAGAGGCTAGCGGAAACCAGCAGTTCTTC. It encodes CSARDREASGNQQFF.

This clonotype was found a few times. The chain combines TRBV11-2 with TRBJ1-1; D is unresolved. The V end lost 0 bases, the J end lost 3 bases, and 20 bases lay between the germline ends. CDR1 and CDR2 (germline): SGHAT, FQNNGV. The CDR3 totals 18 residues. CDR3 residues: CASSLDPLRRPGDTEAFF. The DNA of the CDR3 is TGTGCCAGCAGCTTAGACCCTCTCCGACGTCCCGGGGACACTGAAGCTTTCTTT. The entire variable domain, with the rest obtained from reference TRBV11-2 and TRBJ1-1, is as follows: EAGVAQSPRYKIIEKRQSVAFWCNPISGHATLYWYQQILGQGPKLLIQFQNNGVVDDSQLPKDRFSAERLKGVDSTLKIQPAKLEDSAVYLCASSLDPLRRPGDTEAFFGQGTRLTVV.

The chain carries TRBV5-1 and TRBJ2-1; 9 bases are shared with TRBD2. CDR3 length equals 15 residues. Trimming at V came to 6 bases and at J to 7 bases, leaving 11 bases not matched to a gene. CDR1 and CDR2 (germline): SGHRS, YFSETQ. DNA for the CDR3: TGCGCCAGCACCCCCGGGGGACTAGCTGCGAATGAGCAGTTCTTC. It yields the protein CASTPGGLAANEQFF.

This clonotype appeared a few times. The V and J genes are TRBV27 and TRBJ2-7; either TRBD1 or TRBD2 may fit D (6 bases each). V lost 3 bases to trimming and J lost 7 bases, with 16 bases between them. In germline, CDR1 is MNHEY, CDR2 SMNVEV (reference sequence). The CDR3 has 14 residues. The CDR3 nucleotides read TGTGCCAGCAGTTTGAAGGGGGGCAGGGGTGAGCAGTACTTC. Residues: CASSLKGGRGEQYF.

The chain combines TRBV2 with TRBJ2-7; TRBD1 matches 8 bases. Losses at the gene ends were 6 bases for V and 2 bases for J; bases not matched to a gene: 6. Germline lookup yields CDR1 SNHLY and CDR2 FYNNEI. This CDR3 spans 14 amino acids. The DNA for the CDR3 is TGTGCCAGCAGGGAGGACAGGGCCGCCTACGAGCAGTACTTC. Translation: CASREDRAAYEQYF. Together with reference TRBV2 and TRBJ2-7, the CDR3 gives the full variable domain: EPEVTQTPSHQVTQMGQEVILRCVPISNHLYFYWYRQILGQKVEFLVSFYNNEISEKSEIFDDQFSVERPDGSNFTLKIRSTKLEDSAMYFCASREDRAAYEQYFGPGTRLTVT.

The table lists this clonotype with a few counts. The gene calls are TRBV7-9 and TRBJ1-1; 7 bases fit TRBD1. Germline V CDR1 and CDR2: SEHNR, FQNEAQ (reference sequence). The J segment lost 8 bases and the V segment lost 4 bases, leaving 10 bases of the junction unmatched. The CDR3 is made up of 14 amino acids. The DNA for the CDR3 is TGTGCCAGCAGCTCGCTTCAGGGGGAAGAGGAAGCTTTCTTT. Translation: CASSSLQGEEEAFF.

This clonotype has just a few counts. The CDR3 spells CASSSMGDTQYF. The CDR3 DNA reads as TGTGCCAGCAGTTCTATGGGGGATACGCAGTATTTT. This sequence joins TRBV7-2 and TRBJ2-3; unclear D gene. CDR3 length: 12 amino acids. V was shortened by 6 bases and J by 6 bases, with 10 bases between the two germline ends. Germline CDR1 is SGHTA and CDR2 is FQGNSA.

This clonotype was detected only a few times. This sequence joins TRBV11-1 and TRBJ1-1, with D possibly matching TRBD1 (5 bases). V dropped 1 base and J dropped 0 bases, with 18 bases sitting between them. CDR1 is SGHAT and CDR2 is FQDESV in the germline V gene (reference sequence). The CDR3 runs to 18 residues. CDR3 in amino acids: CASSLVLQGPNMNTEAFF. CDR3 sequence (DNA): TGTGCCAGCAGCTTAGTTCTTCAGGGTCCAAACATGAACACTGAAGCTTTCTTT.

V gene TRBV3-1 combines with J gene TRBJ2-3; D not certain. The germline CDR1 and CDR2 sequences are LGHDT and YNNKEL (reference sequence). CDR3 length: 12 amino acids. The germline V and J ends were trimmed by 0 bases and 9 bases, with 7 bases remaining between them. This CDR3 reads CASSQDLTTQYF. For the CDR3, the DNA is TGTGCCAGCAGCCAAGATCTTACGACGCAGTATTTT.

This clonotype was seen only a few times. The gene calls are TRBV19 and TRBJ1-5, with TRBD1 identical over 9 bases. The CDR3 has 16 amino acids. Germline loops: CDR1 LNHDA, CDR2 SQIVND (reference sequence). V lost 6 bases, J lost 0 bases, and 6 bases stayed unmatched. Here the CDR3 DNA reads TGTGCCAGTAGCCCGGGACAGGGAAGTAGCAATCAGCCCCAGCATTTT. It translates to CASSPGQGSSNQPQHF.

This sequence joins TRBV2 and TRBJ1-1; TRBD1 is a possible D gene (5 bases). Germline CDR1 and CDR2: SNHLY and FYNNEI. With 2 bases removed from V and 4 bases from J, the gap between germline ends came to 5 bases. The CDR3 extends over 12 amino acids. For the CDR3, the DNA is TGTGCCAGCAGTGAACAGGGCACTGAAGCTTTCTTT. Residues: CASSEQGTEAFF.

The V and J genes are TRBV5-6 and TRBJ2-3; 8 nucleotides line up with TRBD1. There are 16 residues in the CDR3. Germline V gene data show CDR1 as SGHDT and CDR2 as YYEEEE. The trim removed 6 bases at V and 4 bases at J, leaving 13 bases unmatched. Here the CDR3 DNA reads TGTGCCAGCAACCCGGTGGTCGGGACAGGCGCAGATACGCAGTATTTT. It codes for CASNPVVGTGADTQYF.

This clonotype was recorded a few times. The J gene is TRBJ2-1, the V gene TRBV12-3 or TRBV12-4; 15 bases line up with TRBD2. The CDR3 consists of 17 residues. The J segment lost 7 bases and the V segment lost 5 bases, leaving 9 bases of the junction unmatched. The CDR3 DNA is TGTGCCAGCAGTCCAAGGACTAGCGGGGGGGCCATTAATGAGCAGTTCTTC. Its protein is CASSPRTSGGAINEQFF.

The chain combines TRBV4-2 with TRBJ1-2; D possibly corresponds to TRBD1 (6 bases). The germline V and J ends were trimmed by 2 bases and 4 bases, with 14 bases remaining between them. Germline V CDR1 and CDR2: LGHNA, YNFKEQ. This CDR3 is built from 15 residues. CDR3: CASSQPTPGVYGYTF. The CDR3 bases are TGTGCCAGCAGCCAACCGACACCAGGGGTCTATGGCTACACCTTC.

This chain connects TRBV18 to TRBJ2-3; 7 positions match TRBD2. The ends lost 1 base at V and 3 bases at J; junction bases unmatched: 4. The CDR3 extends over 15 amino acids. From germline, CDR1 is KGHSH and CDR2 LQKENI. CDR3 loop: CASSPLASGTDTQYF. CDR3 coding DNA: TGTGCCAGCTCACCACTTGCTAGCGGTACAGATACGCAGTATTTT.

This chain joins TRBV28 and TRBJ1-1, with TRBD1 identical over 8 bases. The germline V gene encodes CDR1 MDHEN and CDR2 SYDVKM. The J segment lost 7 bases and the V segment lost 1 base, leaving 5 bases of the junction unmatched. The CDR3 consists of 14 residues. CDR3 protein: CASSLYRGGSEAFF. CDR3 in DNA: TGTGCCAGCAGTTTATACAGGGGGGGGAGTGAAGCTTTCTTT.

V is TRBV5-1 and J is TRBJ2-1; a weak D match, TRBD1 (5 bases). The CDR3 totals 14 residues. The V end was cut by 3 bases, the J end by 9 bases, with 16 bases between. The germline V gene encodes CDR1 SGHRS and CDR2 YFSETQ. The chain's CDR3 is CASSYTSRVGEQFF. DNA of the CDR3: TGCGCCAGCAGCTACACCTCCAGGGTGGGTGAGCAGTTCTTC.